This T cell receptor (beta chain) was recorded in a study of radiotherapy plus CTLA-4 blockade in lung cancer. Note on this clone: Its target is not known.

The CDR3 spans 15 residues. Germline CDR1 MNHNY, CDR2 SVGAGI (reference sequence). Trimming stripped 5 bases from V and 3 bases from J, with 13 bases between. Study-wide results and limits: Once radiotherapy plus ipilimumab had been given, TCR clones derived from tumor expanded in blood.

The data were produced by immunoSEQ multiplex PCR, yet TCRdb's version contains in-frame clones alone and is incomplete. The profile covers 35,000 to 40,000 clones, with 80% to 90% appearing a single time and under 25% taken by the ten largest. The chain carries TRBV6-6 and TRBJ1-4; D might be TRBD1 (6 bases). The sequence was obtained from a human donor with non-small cell lung cancer whose response to radiotherapy plus ipilimumab could not be evaluated. This specimen was peripheral blood, taken from a patient treated with radiotherapy plus ipilimumab. The CDR3 region is CASSLIGGPNEKLFF. The CDR3 bases are TGTGCCAGCAGTCTTATAGGGGGTCCTAATGAAAAACTGTTTTTT.